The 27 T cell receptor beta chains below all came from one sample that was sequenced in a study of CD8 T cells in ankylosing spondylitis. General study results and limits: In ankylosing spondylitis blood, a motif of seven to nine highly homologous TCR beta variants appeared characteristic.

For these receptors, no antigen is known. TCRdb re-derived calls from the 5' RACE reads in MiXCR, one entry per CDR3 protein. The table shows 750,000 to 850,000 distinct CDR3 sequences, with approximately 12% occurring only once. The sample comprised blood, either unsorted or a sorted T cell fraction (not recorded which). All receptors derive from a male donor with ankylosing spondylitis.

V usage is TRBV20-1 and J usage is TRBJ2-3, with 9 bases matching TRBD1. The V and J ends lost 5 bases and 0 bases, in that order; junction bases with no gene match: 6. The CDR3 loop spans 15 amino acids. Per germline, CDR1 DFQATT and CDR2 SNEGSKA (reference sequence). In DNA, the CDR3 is TGCAGTGCTGACGCACAGGGGGCTAGCACAGATACGCAGTATTTT. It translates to CSADAQGASTDTQYF.

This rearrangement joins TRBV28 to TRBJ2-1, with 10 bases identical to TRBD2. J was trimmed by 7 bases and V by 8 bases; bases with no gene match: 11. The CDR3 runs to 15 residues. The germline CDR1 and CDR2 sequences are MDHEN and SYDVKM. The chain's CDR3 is CASSGGTSASNEQFF. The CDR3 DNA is TGTGCCAGCTCAGGGGGGACTAGCGCTTCGAATGAGCAGTTCTTC.

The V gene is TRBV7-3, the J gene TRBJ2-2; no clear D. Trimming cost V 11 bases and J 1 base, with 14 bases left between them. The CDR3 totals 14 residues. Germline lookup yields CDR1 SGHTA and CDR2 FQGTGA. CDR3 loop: CASKKAVNTGELFF. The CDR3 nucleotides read TGTGCCTCGAAAAAGGCAGTGAACACCGGGGAGCTGTTTTTT.

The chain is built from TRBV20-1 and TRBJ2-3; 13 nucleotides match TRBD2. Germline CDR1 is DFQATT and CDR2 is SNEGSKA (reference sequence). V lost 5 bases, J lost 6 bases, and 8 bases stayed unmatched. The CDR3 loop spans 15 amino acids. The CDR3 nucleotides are TGCAGTGCTGGACTAGCGGGGGTCCCGCGGGATACGCAGTATTTT. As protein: CSAGLAGVPRDTQYF.

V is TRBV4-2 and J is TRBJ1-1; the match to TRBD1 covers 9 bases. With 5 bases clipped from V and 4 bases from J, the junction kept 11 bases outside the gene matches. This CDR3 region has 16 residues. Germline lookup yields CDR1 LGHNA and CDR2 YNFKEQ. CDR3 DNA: TGTGCCAGCAGCAAGACCGGGACAGGGATGAGCACTGAAGCTTTCTTT. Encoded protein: CASSKTGTGMSTEAFF.

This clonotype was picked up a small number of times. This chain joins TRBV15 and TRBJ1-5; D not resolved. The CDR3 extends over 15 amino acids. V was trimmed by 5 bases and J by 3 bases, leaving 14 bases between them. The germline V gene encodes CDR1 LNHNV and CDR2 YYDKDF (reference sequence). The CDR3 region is CATSLFTRYNQPQHF. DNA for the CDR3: TGTGCCACCAGCCTTTTCACGCGGTACAATCAGCCCCAGCATTTT.

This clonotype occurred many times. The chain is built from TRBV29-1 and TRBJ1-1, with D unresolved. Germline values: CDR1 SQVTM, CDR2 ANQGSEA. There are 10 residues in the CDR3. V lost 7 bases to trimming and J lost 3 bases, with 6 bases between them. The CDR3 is CSARYTEAFF. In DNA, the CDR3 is TGCAGCGCTCGATACACTGAAGCTTTCTTT.

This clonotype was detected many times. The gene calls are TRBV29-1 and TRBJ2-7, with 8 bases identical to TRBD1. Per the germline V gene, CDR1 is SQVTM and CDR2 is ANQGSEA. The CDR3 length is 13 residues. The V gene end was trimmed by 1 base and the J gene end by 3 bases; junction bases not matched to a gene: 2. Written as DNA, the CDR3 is TGCAGCGTTGAAGTGGACAGGGTCTACGAGCAGTACTTC. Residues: CSVEVDRVYEQYF.

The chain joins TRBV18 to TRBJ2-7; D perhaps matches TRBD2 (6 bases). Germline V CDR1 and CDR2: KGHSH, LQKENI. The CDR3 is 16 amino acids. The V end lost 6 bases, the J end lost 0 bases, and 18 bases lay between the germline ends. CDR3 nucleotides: TGTGCCAGCTCCACCGGCGCCGGGGGTCCCTCCTACGAGCAGTACTTC. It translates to CASSTGAGGPSYEQYF.

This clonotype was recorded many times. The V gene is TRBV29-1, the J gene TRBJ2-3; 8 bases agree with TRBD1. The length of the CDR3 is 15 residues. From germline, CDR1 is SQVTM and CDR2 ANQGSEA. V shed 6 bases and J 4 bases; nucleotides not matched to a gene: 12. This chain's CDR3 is CSVAIGQGGSDTQYF. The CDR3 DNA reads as TGCAGCGTCGCAATAGGACAGGGTGGATCAGATACGCAGTATTTT.

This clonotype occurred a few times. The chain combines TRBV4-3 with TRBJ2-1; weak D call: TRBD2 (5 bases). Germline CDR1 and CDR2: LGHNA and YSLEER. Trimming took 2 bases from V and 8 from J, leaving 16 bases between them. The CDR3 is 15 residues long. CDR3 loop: CASSQTGKGLYEQFF. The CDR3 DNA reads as TGCGCCAGCAGCCAAACCGGGAAAGGTTTGTATGAGCAGTTCTTC.

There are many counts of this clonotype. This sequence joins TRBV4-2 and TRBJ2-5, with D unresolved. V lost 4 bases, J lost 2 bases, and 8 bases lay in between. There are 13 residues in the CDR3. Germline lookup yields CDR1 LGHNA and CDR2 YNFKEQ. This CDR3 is CASSPAGQETQYF. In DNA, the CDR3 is TGTGCCAGCAGCCCTGCTGGGCAAGAGACCCAGTACTTC.

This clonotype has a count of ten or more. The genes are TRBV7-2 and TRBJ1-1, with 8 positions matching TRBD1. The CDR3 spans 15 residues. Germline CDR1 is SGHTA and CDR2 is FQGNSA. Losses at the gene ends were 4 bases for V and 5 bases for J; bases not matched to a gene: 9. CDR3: CASSSWTGRETEAFF. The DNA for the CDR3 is TGTGCCAGCAGCTCATGGACAGGGAGGGAGACTGAAGCTTTCTTT.

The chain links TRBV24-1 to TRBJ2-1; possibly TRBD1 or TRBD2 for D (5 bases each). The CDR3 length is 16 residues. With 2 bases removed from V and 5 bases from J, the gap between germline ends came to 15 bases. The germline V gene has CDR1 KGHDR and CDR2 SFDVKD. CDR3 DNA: TGTGCCACCAGTGATTCTAGGGGAGCGGCTGACAATGAGCAGTTCTTC. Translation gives CATSDSRGAADNEQFF.

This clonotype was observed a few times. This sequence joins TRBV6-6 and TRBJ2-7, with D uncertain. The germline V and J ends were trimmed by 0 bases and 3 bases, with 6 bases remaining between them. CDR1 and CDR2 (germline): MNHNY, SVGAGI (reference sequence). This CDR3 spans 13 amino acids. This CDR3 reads CASSYSGHYEQYF. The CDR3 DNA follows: TGTGCCAGCAGTTACTCAGGGCACTACGAGCAGTACTTC.

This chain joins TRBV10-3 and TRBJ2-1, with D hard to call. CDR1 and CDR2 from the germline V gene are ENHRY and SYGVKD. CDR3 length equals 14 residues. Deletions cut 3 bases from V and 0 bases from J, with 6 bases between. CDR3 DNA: TGTGCCATCAGTGAATCACTCTCCTACAATGAGCAGTTCTTC. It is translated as CAISESLSYNEQFF.

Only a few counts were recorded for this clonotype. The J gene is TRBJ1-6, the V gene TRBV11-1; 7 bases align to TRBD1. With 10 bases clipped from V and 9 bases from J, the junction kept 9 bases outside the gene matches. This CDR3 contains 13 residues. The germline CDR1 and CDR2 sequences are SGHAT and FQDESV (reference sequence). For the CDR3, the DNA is TGTGCCACCCGAACCGGGACAGCTTCACCCCTCCACTTT. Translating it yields CATRTGTASPLHF. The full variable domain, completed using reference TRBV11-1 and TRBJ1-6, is EAEVAQSPRYKITEKSQAVAFWCDPISGHATLYWYRQILGQGPELLVQFQDESVVDDSQLPKDRFSAERLKGVDSTLKIQPAELGDSAMYLCATRTGTASPLHFGNGTRLTVT.

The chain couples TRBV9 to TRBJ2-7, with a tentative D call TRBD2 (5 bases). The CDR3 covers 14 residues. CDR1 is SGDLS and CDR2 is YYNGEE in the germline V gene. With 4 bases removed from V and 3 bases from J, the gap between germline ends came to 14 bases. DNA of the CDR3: TGTGCCAGCAGCCCCCGAGCGGAGAACTACGAGCAGTACTTC. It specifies CASSPRAENYEQYF. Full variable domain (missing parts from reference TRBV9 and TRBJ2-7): DSGVTQTPKHLITATGQRVTLRCSPRSGDLSVYWYQQSLDQGLQFLIQYYNGEERAKGNILERFSAQQFPDLHSELNLSSLELGDSALYFCASSPRAENYEQYFGPGTRLTVT.

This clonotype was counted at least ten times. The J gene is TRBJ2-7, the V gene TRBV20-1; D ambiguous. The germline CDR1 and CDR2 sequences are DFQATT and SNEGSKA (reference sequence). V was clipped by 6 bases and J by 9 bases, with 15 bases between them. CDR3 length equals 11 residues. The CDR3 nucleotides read TGCAGTGCCCCGACCCCTCTCGGGCAGTACTTC. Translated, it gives CSAPTPLGQYF.

The chain's CDR3 is CASSGVNRDRGEKLFF. Here the CDR3 DNA reads TGTGCCAGCAGCGGAGTAAACCGGGACAGGGGAGAAAAACTGTTTTTT. The chain couples TRBV7-9 to TRBJ1-4; the match to TRBD1 covers 10 bases. Per germline, CDR1 SEHNR and CDR2 FQNEAQ (reference sequence). This CDR3 has 16 residues. V lost 5 bases to trimming and J lost 8 bases; unmatched junction nucleotides: 11.

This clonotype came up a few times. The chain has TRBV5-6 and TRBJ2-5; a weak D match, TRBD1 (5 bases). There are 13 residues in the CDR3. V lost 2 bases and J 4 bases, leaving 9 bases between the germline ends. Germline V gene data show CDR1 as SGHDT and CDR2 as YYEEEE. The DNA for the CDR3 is TGTGCCAGCAGCTTTCAGGGTACAGAGACCCAGTACTTC. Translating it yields CASSFQGTETQYF.

The CDR3 coding sequence is TGTGCCAGCAGCCGACTAGCCCAACGAGAGACCCAGTACTTC. This encodes CASSRLAQRETQYF. The chain has TRBV7-9 and TRBJ2-5, with 7 bases matching TRBD2. The germline CDR1 and CDR2 sequences are SEHNR and FQNEAQ (reference sequence). The junction had 7 bases not matched to a gene; V was cut back by 5 bases and J by 4 bases. The CDR3 has 14 residues.

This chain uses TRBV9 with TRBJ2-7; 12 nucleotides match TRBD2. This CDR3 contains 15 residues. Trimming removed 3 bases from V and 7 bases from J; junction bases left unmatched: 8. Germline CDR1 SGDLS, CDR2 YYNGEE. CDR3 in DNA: TGTGCCAGCAGCGCTCGACTAGCGGGAGTGGGGGAGCAGTACTTC. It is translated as CASSARLAGVGEQYF.

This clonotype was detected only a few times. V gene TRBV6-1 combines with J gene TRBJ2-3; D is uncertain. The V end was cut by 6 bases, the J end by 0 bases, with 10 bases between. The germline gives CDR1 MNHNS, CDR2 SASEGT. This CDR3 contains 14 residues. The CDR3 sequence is CASRSDGSTDTQYF. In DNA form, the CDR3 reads TGTGCCAGCAGGTCAGACGGTAGCACAGATACGCAGTATTTT.

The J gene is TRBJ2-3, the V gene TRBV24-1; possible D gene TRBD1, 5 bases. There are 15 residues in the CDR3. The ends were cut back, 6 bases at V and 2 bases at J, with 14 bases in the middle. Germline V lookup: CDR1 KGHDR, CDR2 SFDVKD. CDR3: CATSSSRQITDTQYF. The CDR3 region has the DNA TGTGCCACCAGTTCTTCGAGACAGATCACAGATACGCAGTATTTT.

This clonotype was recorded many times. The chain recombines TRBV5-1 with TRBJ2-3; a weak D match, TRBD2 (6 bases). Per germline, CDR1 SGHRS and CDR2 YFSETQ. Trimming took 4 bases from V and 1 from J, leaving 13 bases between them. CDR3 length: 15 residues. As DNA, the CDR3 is TGCGCCAGCAGCCCCGGGGGTGCAGGCACAGATACGCAGTATTTT. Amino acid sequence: CASSPGGAGTDTQYF.

CDR3 DNA sequence: TGCAGCGTTCGGCCAGATACGCAGTATTTT. Its translation is CSVRPDTQYF. The chain links TRBV29-1 to TRBJ2-3; D ambiguous. Germline CDR1 SQVTM, CDR2 ANQGSEA. Between the trimmed V and J ends, which lost 5 bases and 4 bases, there was a span of 4 bases. The CDR3 loop spans 10 amino acids.